This TCR beta chain was sequenced in a study of cytomegalovirus exposure and HLA in healthy donors. TCRdb keeps only in-frame clones here, not all; method: immunoSEQ multiplex PCR. The sample contains tens of thousands of clones, roughly 97% of which appear only once. Overall study results and limits: A list of approximately 160 TCR beta chains associated with cytomegalovirus was given. Accounts indicate the classifier identified cytomegalovirus status with strong specificity and sensitivity.

The CDR3 contains 15 residues. From germline, CDR1 is GTSNPN and CDR2 SVGIG (reference sequence). With V trimmed by 2 bases and J by 2 bases, 3 bases remained unmatched. Among the 100 to 150 subjects of the validation cohort, separate from the approximately 660-subject first cohort, were the donors. In the case of this clone: Its antigen is not known.

The sequencing input was PBMCs. The J gene is TRBJ1-4, the V gene TRBV30; 9 nucleotides match TRBD1. This TCR derives from a man younger than 35 in good health and CMV-seronegative. In nucleotides, the CDR3 is TGTGCCTGGAGTAGGACAGGGGCGACTAATGAAAAACTGTTTTTT. This codes for CAWSRTGATNEKLFF.